These 13 T cell receptor beta chains originate from one sample sequenced in a study of T cell changes during pregnancy in multiple sclerosis. The table came from immunoSEQ multiplex PCR; TCRdb's copy has only in-frame clones and leaves some out. The repertoire consists of about 79,000 clones, with roughly 95% occurring once and the leading ten covering 0.65% to 0.75%. Here the sequenced sample was peripheral blood, taken in the second trimester of pregnancy. The receptors come from a female donor in good health, enrolled as a control in a pregnancy study.

CDR3 loop: CASSLGAGGITEAFF. DNA for the CDR3: TGTGCCAGCAGCTTGGGGGCAGGGGGGATCACTGAAGCTTTCTTT. The gene calls are TRBV5-8 and TRBJ1-1; 7 positions agree with TRBD1. The CDR3 totals 15 residues. The V segment lost 0 bases and the J segment 4 bases; nucleotides outside the gene matches: 6. Germline V gene lookup returns CDR1 SGHTS and CDR2 YDEGEE.

The chain carries TRBV10-1 and TRBJ1-3; D is unclear. Germline-derived CDR1 and CDR2 are WNHNN and SYGVQD (reference sequence). This CDR3 has 12 amino acids. With 0 bases removed from V and 5 bases from J, the gap between germline ends came to 2 bases. CDR3 in amino acids: CASSESRNTIYF. The DNA for the CDR3 is TGCGCCAGCAGTGAGTCTAGAAACACCATATATTTT.

J is TRBJ1-2 and V is TRBV19, with a weak D call TRBD1 (6 bases). CDR1 is LNHDA, CDR2 SQIVND, per germline (reference sequence). The CDR3 spans 13 residues. Trimming removed 5 bases from V and 4 bases from J, with 11 bases in between. CDR3 coding DNA: TGTGCCAGTAGTGCCGACAGGACCTATGGCTACACCTTC. Protein sequence: CASSADRTYGYTF.

This clone was found once. This sequence joins TRBV27 and TRBJ1-1; TRBD1 matches 7 bases. This CDR3 region has 16 residues. Per germline, CDR1 MNHEY and CDR2 SMNVEV (reference sequence). The junction had 8 bases not matched to a gene; V was cut back by 3 bases and J by 1 base. The CDR3 coding sequence is TGTGCCAGCAGTTTCCTAGGGGGACAGACGAACACTGAAGCTTTCTTT. This codes for CASSFLGGQTNTEAFF.

The chain couples TRBV4-2 to TRBJ2-3, with 10 bases identical to TRBD2. The junction had 12 bases not matched to a gene; V was cut back by 2 bases and J by 4 bases. This CDR3 region has 18 residues. Germline CDR1 and CDR2: LGHNA and YNFKEQ. The CDR3 DNA reads as TGTGCCAGCAGCCAACGACTCCCGGCTAGCGGGGGCGCAGATACGCAGTATTTT. Amino acids: CASSQRLPASGGADTQYF.

The rearrangement joins TRBV19 to TRBJ1-1; 12 nucleotides line up with TRBD1. J gave up 0 bases and V 5 bases, and 4 bases lay outside the gene matches. Germline values: CDR1 LNHDA, CDR2 SQIVND (reference sequence). The CDR3 has 16 amino acids. The CDR3, as DNA: TGTGCCAGTAGTGGGGACAGGGGGCCGATGAACACTGAAGCTTTCTTT. This sequence encodes CASSGDRGPMNTEAFF. Based on the CDR3 plus reference TRBV19 and TRBJ1-1, the full variable domain is DGGITQSPKYLFRKEGQNVTLSCEQNLNHDAMYWYRQDPGQGLRLIYYSQIVNDFQKGDIAEGYSVSREKKESFPLTVTSAQKNPTAFYLCASSGDRGPMNTEAFFGQGTRLTVV.

The chain has TRBV19 and TRBJ2-1; D uncertain. Trimming removed 3 bases at V and 4 bases at J, with 13 bases between. This CDR3 is 15 amino acids long. CDR1 and CDR2 from the germline V gene are LNHDA and SQIVND (reference sequence). For the CDR3, the DNA is TGTGCCAGTAGTATTGGTAGTCGTAAATACAATGAGCAGTTCTTC. It translates to CASSIGSRKYNEQFF.

Of note for this clone: Other DNA variants within this sample encode the same CDR3. This rearrangement joins TRBV5-6 to TRBJ1-2; 8 nucleotides line up with TRBD1. With 4 bases clipped from V and 4 bases from J, the junction kept 6 bases outside the gene matches. This CDR3 contains 14 residues. Germline V gene sequence: CDR1 SGHDT, CDR2 YYEEEE. CDR3 region: CASSPGQGLYGYTF. CDR3 nucleotides: TGTGCCAGCAGCCCTGGACAGGGACTCTATGGCTACACCTTC.

The chain employs TRBV11-3 and TRBJ2-1; the D gene is possibly TRBD2 (5 bases). There are 17 residues in the CDR3. Germline values: CDR1 SGHNT, CDR2 YENEEA. With 0 bases removed from V and 0 bases from J, the gap between germline ends came to 12 bases. The CDR3 DNA reads TGTGCCAGCAGCTTAGAAGGTAGCGATACCTCCTACAATGAGCAGTTCTTC. Residues: CASSLEGSDTSYNEQFF.

This clone was seen a single time. The chain has TRBV27 and TRBJ2-7; 7 bases match TRBD1. CDR1 MNHEY and CDR2 SMNVEV come from the germline V gene (reference sequence). V dropped 3 bases and J dropped 7; count of bases not matched to a gene: 15. The CDR3 loop spans 16 amino acids. CDR3 nucleotides: TGTGCCAGCAGTTTCGGGTCCGGGACAGAGCTAGGAGAGCAGTACTTC. Amino acid sequence: CASSFGSGTELGEQYF.

The rearrangement links TRBV7-2 to TRBJ2-5, with a possible D match to TRBD2 (6 bases). This CDR3 is 14 amino acids long. V lost 5 bases, J lost 2 bases, and 12 bases lay in between. Per the germline V gene, CDR1 is SGHTA and CDR2 is FQGNSA. Here the CDR3 DNA reads TGTGCCAGCAGCCCGGGACTGGCTCAAGAGACCCAGTACTTC. Its protein is CASSPGLAQETQYF.

V usage is TRBV19 and J usage is TRBJ1-2; D remains ambiguous. Germline loops: CDR1 LNHDA, CDR2 SQIVND (reference sequence). The CDR3 loop spans 15 amino acids. V lost 1 base and J 2 bases, leaving 11 bases between the germline ends. CDR3 sequence reads: CASSIAGFANYGYTF. In DNA, the CDR3 is TGTGCCAGTAGTATAGCGGGATTCGCGAACTATGGCTACACCTTC.

The rearrangement uses TRBV2 and TRBJ1-2, with D perhaps matching TRBD1 (5 bases). Trimming stripped 7 bases from V and 2 bases from J, with 17 bases between. The CDR3 extends over 15 amino acids. From germline, CDR1 is SNHLY and CDR2 FYNNEI. The CDR3 bases are TGTGCCAGCATCCCGACAGAGCAGCCAAACTATGGCTACACCTTC. This encodes CASIPTEQPNYGYTF.